The 12 T cell receptor beta chains listed next were all sequenced from one sample in a study of blood T cells in healthy people across ages. With a J-beta primer mix and a sample-barcoded 5' primer, a second PCR ran roughly 6 to 12 cycles. TCRdb re-called the 5' RACE reads through MiXCR, storing one row per CDR3 protein. The top ten hold roughly 22% of the sample, which has roughly 800,000 distinct CDR3 sequences, 58% seen once. The sample was blood. The receptors were sampled from a man in his thirties or forties in good health.

J is TRBJ2-1 and V is TRBV15; tentative D call: TRBD2 (5 bases). The germline V and J ends were trimmed by 0 bases and 2 bases, with 14 bases remaining between them. This CDR3 has 17 residues. Germline-derived CDR1 and CDR2 are LNHNV and YYDKDF (reference sequence). The CDR3 coding sequence is TGTGCCACCAGCAGAGATCGCAGTGGGGAGACCTACAATGAGCAGTTCTTC. It translates to CATSRDRSGETYNEQFF.

Only a few counts were recorded for this clonotype. The rearrangement joins TRBV29-1 to TRBJ2-7; 9 bases are a match to TRBD1. The CDR3 extends over 14 amino acids. Trimming at V came to 5 bases and at J to 5 bases, leaving 10 bases not matched to a gene. Germline loops: CDR1 SQVTM, CDR2 ANQGSEA. The CDR3 loop reads CSVLPGQGSNEQYF. DNA for the CDR3: TGCAGCGTTCTTCCGGGACAGGGTTCAAACGAGCAGTACTTC.

This chain uses TRBV27 with TRBJ1-2; weak D call: TRBD1 (6 bases). CDR3 length: 13 amino acids. Germline CDR1 reads MNHEY; CDR2 reads SMNVEV (reference sequence). The V end lost 5 bases, the J end lost 7 bases, and 14 bases lay between the germline ends. CDR3 nucleotide sequence: TGTGCCAGCAGTCTCCATGGGACATTTGGCTACACCTTC. Its protein is CASSLHGTFGYTF.

The chain combines TRBV2 with TRBJ2-5; possibly TRBD1 for D (6 bases). Near its end, the DNA agrees better with TRBJ2-7, so the J call may be wrong. The germline gives CDR1 SNHLY, CDR2 FYNNEI. The CDR3 has 12 residues. The CDR3 region has the DNA TGTGCCAGCGGAAACAGGGCGGGCGAGCAGTACTTC. Protein product: CASGNRAGEQYF.

V is TRBV7-2 and J is TRBJ2-3, with D possibly matching TRBD1 (5 bases). There are 14 residues in the CDR3. V was trimmed by 1 base and J by 6 bases, leaving 11 bases between them. In germline, CDR1 is SGHTA, CDR2 FQGNSA. CDR3 sequence: CASSLGQYVDTQYF. The CDR3 coding sequence is TGTGCCAGCAGCTTAGGACAGTATGTGGATACGCAGTATTTT.

This clonotype has more than one count but fewer than ten. The rearrangement links TRBV7-2 to TRBJ2-1; no clear D gene. This CDR3 spans 15 amino acids. From germline, CDR1 is SGHTA and CDR2 FQGNSA. Trimming left V 1 base short and J 0 bases short, with 7 bases between. The CDR3 is CASSLDVGSYNEQFF. DNA for the CDR3: TGTGCCAGCAGCTTAGACGTTGGCTCCTACAATGAGCAGTTCTTC.

J is TRBJ2-1 and V is TRBV5-1, with D perhaps matching TRBD2 (7 bases). Trimming took 4 bases from V and 1 from J, leaving 18 bases between them. The CDR3 extends over 17 amino acids. Germline-derived CDR1 and CDR2 are SGHRS and YFSETQ. The CDR3 loop is CASSGVGGPPSYNEQFF. The CDR3 DNA is TGCGCCAGCAGCGGTGTCGGGGGGCCACCTTCCTACAATGAGCAGTTCTTC.

The chain recombines TRBV3-1 with TRBJ1-1; D might be TRBD1 (5 bases). CDR1 and CDR2 from the germline V gene are LGHDT and YNNKEL (reference sequence). This CDR3 has 13 residues. Trimming left V 2 bases short and J 9 bases short, with 13 bases between. CDR3 DNA: TGTGCCAGCAGCCAAATCGAGACAGCACAAGCTTTCTTT. Its protein product is CASSQIETAQAFF.

The chain uses TRBV29-1 and TRBJ2-1; D is undetermined. The germline CDR1 and CDR2 sequences are SQVTM and ANQGSEA. The CDR3 contains 12 residues. V was cut by 7 bases and J by 0 bases, with 7 bases left in between. CDR3 nucleotide sequence: TGCAGCGGCGTACCCTCCTACAATGAGCAGTTCTTC. Translated, it gives CSGVPSYNEQFF.

The gene calls are TRBV27 and TRBJ1-2; 7 nucleotides agree with TRBD1. This CDR3 spans 13 amino acids. J was trimmed by 4 bases and V by 6 bases; bases with no gene match: 5. Germline assignment: CDR1 MNHEY and CDR2 SMNVEV (reference sequence). DNA of the CDR3: TGTGCCAGCAGGCCGGGACAGATCTATGGCTACACCTTC. As protein: CASRPGQIYGYTF.

V and J are TRBV7-2 and TRBJ2-1; D gene ambiguous. Trimming stripped 1 base from V and 12 bases from J, with 10 bases between. The CDR3 sequence is 12 residues long. Per germline, CDR1 SGHTA and CDR2 FQGNSA. In DNA, the CDR3 is TGTGCCAGCAGCTTAGTGTTAACGGGGCAGTTCTTC. This translates into CASSLVLTGQFF.

J is TRBJ2-7 and V is TRBV20-1; 8 bases fit TRBD1. This CDR3 has 16 amino acids. Unmatched junction bases numbered 11, after V lost 2 bases and J lost 2 bases. Germline CDR1 and CDR2: DFQATT and SNEGSKA (reference sequence). The CDR3 is CSARKLEQGAPYEQYF. CDR3 sequence (DNA): TGCAGTGCTAGAAAATTGGAGCAGGGGGCCCCCTACGAGCAGTACTTC.